This T cell receptor beta chain comes out of a study of T cells after yellow fever vaccination. TCRdb used MiXCR to reprocess the 5' RACE reads, holding one entry per CDR3 protein. The sample includes about 210,000 distinct CDR3 sequences, 2.5% to 3.5% seen only once; the top ten take 2.5% to 3.5%. There are 13 residues in the CDR3. V was trimmed by 3 bases and J by 2 bases, leaving 6 bases between them. Germline V gene data show CDR1 as SGHVS and CDR2 as FNYEAQ. This clonotype was counted at least ten times. The chain links TRBV7-6 to TRBJ2-3; D gene uncertain. The sequencing used CD4+ T cells sorted from PBMCs, collected 10 days after the yellow fever booster vaccination. This TCR came from a man aged 18 to 30 who received the YFV17D yellow fever vaccine. The CDR3 DNA follows: TGTGCCAGCAGCTTCGCATCCACAGATACGCAGTATTTT. This sequence encodes CASSFASTDTQYF.